The entry below gives a single T cell receptor beta chain sequence along with its context. Per the study methods: Reference gene primer amplification gave estimated nucleated cell counts. TCRdb keeps only in-frame clones here, not all; method: immunoSEQ multiplex PCR. For V, J and clone size, that table is used; D and trimming come from the DNA. The profile shows approximately 300,000 clones, around four fifths of them singletons. This sample was taken from a study of blood T cell repertoires in COVID-19. Study-level information: Samples of COVID-19 (acute and convalescent) were obtained from the United States, Italy and Spain.

The ends lost 4 bases at V and 1 base at J; junction bases unmatched: 1. The CDR3 has 15 amino acids. Looked up from germline, CDR1 is MNHNY and CDR2 is SVGAGI (reference sequence). The TCR was taken from a woman aged 45-60 years with acute or convalescent COVID-19. Sequenced sample: peripheral blood. The V gene is TRBV6-6, the J gene TRBJ1-6; 7 nucleotides match TRBD1. This CDR3 reads CASSSGQSYNSPLHF. For the CDR3, the DNA is TGTGCCAGCAGTTCGGGACAGTCCTATAATTCACCCCTCCACTTT.